These 20 T cell receptor beta chains were all obtained from the same sample, sequenced in a study of blood T cell repertoires in COVID-19. Data came from immunoSEQ multiplex PCR; TCRdb stores just in-frame clones and leaves some out. The sample records fewer than 400,000 clones, about 92% being singletons. Material for sequencing was PBMCs or T cells enriched from blood (not recorded which). The receptors originated from a woman aged 25 to 39 who had recovered from COVID-19.

The CDR3 DNA follows: TGTGCCAGCAGCCACCGGCTGGGGCCCCACGAGCAGTACTTC. Translation: CASSHRLGPHEQYF. V gene TRBV14 combines with J gene TRBJ2-7, with D possibly matching TRBD1 (5 bases). Germline CDR1 reads SGHDN; CDR2 reads FVKESK. CDR3 length: 14 residues. V was shortened by 3 bases and J by 5 bases, with 14 bases between the two germline ends.

V gene TRBV4-2 combines with J gene TRBJ2-1, with 12 bases identical to TRBD2. V lost 4 bases and J lost 4; bases outside the gene matches: 5. Germline V CDR1 and CDR2: LGHNA, YNFKEQ. The CDR3 sequence is 16 residues long. The DNA for the CDR3 is TGTGCCAGCAGCCTGAGGACTAGCGGGAAATACAATGAGCAGTTCTTC. Its translation is CASSLRTSGKYNEQFF.

This chain uses TRBV16 with TRBJ2-2; maybe TRBD2 (6 bases). With 1 base removed from V and 3 bases from J, the gap between germline ends came to 18 bases. The CDR3 runs 18 residues. Per the germline V gene, CDR1 is KGHSY and CDR2 is FQNENV. For the CDR3, the DNA is TGTGCCAGCAGCCAATATTCGTTAGGCGGGACCTACACCGGGGAGCTGTTTTTT. This translates into CASSQYSLGGTYTGELFF. The complete variable domain, with remaining parts taken from reference TRBV16 and TRBJ2-2, reads GEEVAQTPKHLVRGEGQKAKLYCAPIKGHSYVFWYQQVLKNEFKFLISFQNENVFDETGMPKERFSAKCLPNSPCSLEIQATKLEDSAVYFCASSQYSLGGTYTGELFFGEGSRLTVL.

Written as DNA, the CDR3 is TGTGCCCTCCGCACAGGGGACACTGAAGCTTTCTTT. Amino acid sequence: CALRTGDTEAFF. The chain employs TRBV30 and TRBJ1-1, with TRBD1 identical over 7 bases. The CDR3 consists of 12 residues. Per germline, CDR1 GTSNPN and CDR2 SVGIG (reference sequence). The J segment lost 3 bases and the V segment lost 8 bases, leaving 6 bases of the junction unmatched.

As regards this clone: The junction differs from germline at one of its ends, possibly a read error. The chain has TRBV7-7 and TRBJ2-2; TRBD1 matches at 8 bases. CDR1 is SSHAT, CDR2 FNYEAQ, per germline (reference sequence). This CDR3 spans 16 amino acids. The DNA for the CDR3 is TGTGCTAGCAGCTTCCACCCCCAGGGGGCCGGCGGGGAGCTGTTTTTT. It yields the protein CASSFHPQGAGGELFF.

The CDR3 nucleotides are TGTGCCACCAGCAGAGATTTAGGCAGGGTGGTTCCCTATGGCTACACCTTC. Translated, it gives CATSRDLGRVVPYGYTF. The rearrangement links TRBV15 to TRBJ1-2, with a possible D match to TRBD1 (5 bases). The CDR3 has 17 amino acids. V was clipped by 0 bases and J by 4 bases, with 18 bases between them. Germline V CDR1 and CDR2: LNHNV, YYDKDF (reference sequence).

This chain uses TRBV10-3 with TRBJ1-1; perhaps TRBD1 as D (5 bases). CDR3 length equals 15 residues. Trimming cost V 2 bases and J 1 base, with 11 bases left between them. Germline V gene sequence: CDR1 ENHRY, CDR2 SYGVKD. The CDR3 DNA reads TGTGCCATCAGTGAGCGGGGGACCCGGAACACTGAAGCTTTCTTT. Residues: CAISERGTRNTEAFF.

This clone has just one count. V is TRBV7-9 and J is TRBJ2-3; 9 nucleotides match TRBD2. V lost 4 bases to trimming and J lost 5 bases; unmatched junction nucleotides: 4. The CDR3 has 14 amino acids. CDR1 and CDR2 (germline): SEHNR, FQNEAQ (reference sequence). Here the CDR3 reads CASSSSGAGDTQYF. CDR3 coding DNA: TGTGCCAGCAGCTCTAGCGGGGCGGGAGATACGCAGTATTTT.

The V call is TRBV4-2, the J call TRBJ1-2; D gene unclear. Trimming stripped 0 bases from V and 2 bases from J, with 4 bases between. This CDR3 is built from 13 residues. CDR1 is LGHNA and CDR2 is YNFKEQ in the germline V gene. The CDR3 DNA is TGTGCCAGCAGCCAAGATGAGAACTATGGCTACACCTTC. Translation: CASSQDENYGYTF.

The chain carries TRBV10-3 and TRBJ2-7, with a tentative D call TRBD1 (6 bases). The CDR3 consists of 15 residues. The germline gives CDR1 ENHRY, CDR2 SYGVKD. Trimming took off 5 bases at V and 4 bases at J, with 18 bases between the two ends. The CDR3, as DNA: TGTGCCATCAGTCAAATTACAGGGTTTAAGTACGAGCAGTACTTC. Its translation is CAISQITGFKYEQYF.

The chain carries TRBV28 and TRBJ2-4; D perhaps matches TRBD1 (6 bases). The CDR3 covers 16 residues. Germline V gene sequence: CDR1 MDHEN, CDR2 SYDVKM. The germline V and J ends were trimmed by 5 bases and 0 bases, with 14 bases remaining between them. CDR3 sequence: CASSTDRYLAKNIQYF. In nucleotides, the CDR3 is TGTGCCAGCAGTACCGACAGGTACCTAGCCAAAAACATTCAGTACTTC.

The chain carries TRBV5-1 and TRBJ2-1; TRBD2 matches 13 bases. The CDR3 has 15 residues. V shed 3 bases and J 9 bases; nucleotides not matched to a gene: 6. Germline V gene data show CDR1 as SGHRS and CDR2 as YFSETQ. The CDR3 DNA reads as TGCGCCAGCAGCTCACGACTAGCGGGAGGTTCTGAGCAGTTCTTC. It specifies CASSSRLAGGSEQFF.

In the case of this clone: This specimen includes other DNA sequences encoding the same CDR3. The rearrangement links TRBV5-1 to TRBJ1-2; D perhaps matches TRBD1 (5 bases). Germline V lookup: CDR1 SGHRS, CDR2 YFSETQ. V lost 0 bases, J lost 5 bases, and 11 bases lay in between. This CDR3 has 14 residues. The CDR3 loop is CASSLAGTGYGYTF. The CDR3 nucleotides are TGCGCCAGCAGCTTGGCAGGGACTGGTTATGGCTACACCTTC.

The chain has TRBV27 and TRBJ1-2; TRBD1 aligns across 8 bases. The V and J ends lost 5 bases and 5 bases, in that order; junction bases with no gene match: 1. CDR1 and CDR2 from the germline V gene are MNHEY and SMNVEV (reference sequence). This CDR3 is built from 12 residues. CDR3: CASSGQGYGYTF. For the CDR3, the DNA is TGTGCCAGCAGTGGACAGGGTTATGGCTACACCTTC.

The chain combines TRBV4-1 with TRBJ1-1; no definite D call. This CDR3 has 16 residues. The germline CDR1 and CDR2 sequences are MGHRA and YSYEKL. With 2 bases removed from V and 1 base from J, the gap between germline ends came to 14 bases. The CDR3 region is CASSQSTGISNTEAFF. The DNA of the CDR3 is TGCGCCAGCAGCCAATCAACCGGGATCTCGAACACTGAAGCTTTCTTT.

This sequence joins TRBV6-5 and TRBJ1-1, with 7 bases identical to TRBD1. There are 14 residues in the CDR3. Trimming cost V 6 bases and J 1 base; bases outside gene matches: 5. Germline V gene sequence: CDR1 MNHEY, CDR2 SVGAGI. The CDR3 DNA reads TGTGCCAGCAGCTTCGACAGGGCGAACACTGAAGCTTTCTTT. Residues: CASSFDRANTEAFF.

V usage is TRBV11-2 and J usage is TRBJ2-1, with 9 bases lining up with TRBD1. The germline V gene encodes CDR1 SGHAT and CDR2 FQNNGV. Trimming removed 3 bases from V and 11 bases from J; junction bases left unmatched: 8. This CDR3 region has 14 residues. The CDR3 DNA follows: TGTGCCAGCAGCTTCCCCGGACAGGGGCCCAAGCAGTTCTTC. Its translation: CASSFPGQGPKQFF.

The chain employs TRBV20-1 and TRBJ2-1; weak D call: TRBD2 (5 bases). CDR3 length: 11 amino acids. The V end was cut by 5 bases, the J end by 9 bases, with 11 bases between. Germline V CDR1 and CDR2: DFQATT, SNEGSKA (reference sequence). CDR3 DNA: TGCAGTGCTGGAGGTAGAGGTGAGCAGTTCTTC. Its protein is CSAGGRGEQFF.

This clone was detected only once. The chain joins TRBV6-2 or TRBV6-3 to TRBJ2-7, with TRBD2 as a possible D gene (5 bases). Trimming pared 2 bases from V and 0 bases from J, leaving 8 bases between. CDR1 is MNHEY, CDR2 SVGEGT, per germline. The CDR3 is 14 amino acids. CDR3 protein: CASSYSSVSYEQYF. CDR3 sequence (DNA): TGTGCCAGCAGTTACAGTAGCGTCTCCTACGAGCAGTACTTC.

V is TRBV4-2 and J is TRBJ2-1, with TRBD2 matching 14 bases. CDR3 length equals 20 residues. The V gene's germline CDR1 is LGHNA and CDR2 YNFKEQ. V was clipped by 4 bases and J by 4 bases; unmatched bases: 15. CDR3 sequence: CASSLLLPSGLAGVYNEQFF. CDR3 coding DNA: TGTGCCAGCAGCCTCTTGCTCCCCTCGGGACTAGCGGGGGTATACAATGAGCAGTTCTTC.